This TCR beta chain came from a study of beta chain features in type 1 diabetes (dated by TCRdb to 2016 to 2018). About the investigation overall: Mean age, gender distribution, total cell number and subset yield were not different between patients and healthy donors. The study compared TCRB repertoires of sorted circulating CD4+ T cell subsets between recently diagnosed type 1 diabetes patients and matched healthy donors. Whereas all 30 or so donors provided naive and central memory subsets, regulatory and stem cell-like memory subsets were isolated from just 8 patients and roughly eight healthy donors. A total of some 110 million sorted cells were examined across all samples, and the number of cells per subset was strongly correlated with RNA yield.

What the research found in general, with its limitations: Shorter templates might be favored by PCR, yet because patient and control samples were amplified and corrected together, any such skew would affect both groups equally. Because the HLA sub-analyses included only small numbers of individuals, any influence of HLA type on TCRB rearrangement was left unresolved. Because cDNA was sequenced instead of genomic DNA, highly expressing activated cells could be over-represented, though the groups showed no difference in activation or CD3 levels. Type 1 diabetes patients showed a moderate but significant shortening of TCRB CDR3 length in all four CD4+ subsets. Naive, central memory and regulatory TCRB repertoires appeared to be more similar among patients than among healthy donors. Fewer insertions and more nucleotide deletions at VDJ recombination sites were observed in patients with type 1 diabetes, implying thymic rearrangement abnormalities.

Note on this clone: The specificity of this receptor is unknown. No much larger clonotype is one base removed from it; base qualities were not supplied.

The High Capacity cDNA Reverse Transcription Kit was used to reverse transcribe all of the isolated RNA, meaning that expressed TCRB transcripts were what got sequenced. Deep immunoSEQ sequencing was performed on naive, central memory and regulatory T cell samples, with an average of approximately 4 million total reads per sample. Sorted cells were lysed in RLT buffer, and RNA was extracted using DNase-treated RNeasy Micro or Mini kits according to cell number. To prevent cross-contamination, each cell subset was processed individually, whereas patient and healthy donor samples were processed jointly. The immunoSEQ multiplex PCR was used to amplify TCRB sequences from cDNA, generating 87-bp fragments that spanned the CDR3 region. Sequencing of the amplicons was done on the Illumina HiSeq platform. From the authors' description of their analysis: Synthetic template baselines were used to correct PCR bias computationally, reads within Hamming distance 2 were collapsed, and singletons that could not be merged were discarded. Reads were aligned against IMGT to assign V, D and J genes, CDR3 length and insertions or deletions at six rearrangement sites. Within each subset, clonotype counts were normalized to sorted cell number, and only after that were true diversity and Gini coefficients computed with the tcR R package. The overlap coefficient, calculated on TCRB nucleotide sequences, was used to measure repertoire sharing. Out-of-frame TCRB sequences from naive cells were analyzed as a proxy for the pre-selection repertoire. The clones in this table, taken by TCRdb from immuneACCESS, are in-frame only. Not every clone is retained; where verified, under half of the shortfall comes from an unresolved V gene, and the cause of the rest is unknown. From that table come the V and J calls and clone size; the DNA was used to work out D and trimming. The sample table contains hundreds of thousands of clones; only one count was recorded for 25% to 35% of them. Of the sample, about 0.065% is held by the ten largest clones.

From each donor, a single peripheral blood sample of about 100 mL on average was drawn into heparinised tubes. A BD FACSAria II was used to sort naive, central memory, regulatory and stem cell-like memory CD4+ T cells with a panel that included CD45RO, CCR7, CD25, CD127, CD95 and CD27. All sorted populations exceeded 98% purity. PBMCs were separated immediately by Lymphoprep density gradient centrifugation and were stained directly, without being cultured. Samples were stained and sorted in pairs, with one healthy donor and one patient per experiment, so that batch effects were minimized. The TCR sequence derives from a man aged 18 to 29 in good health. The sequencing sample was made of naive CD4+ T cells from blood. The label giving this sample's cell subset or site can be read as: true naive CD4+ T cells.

The sequenced DNA: TGTGCCTGGAGTGCCTACGGGGACTCTGGAAACACCATATATTTT. It translates to CAWSAYGDSGNTIYF. The V and J segments used are TRBV30 and TRBJ1-3, with the D gene not confidently named. Relative to germline, V is 1 base shorter and J is 0 bases shorter, with 10 bases between their ends. The germline V gene (reference sequence) supplies CDR1 GTSNPN and CDR2 SVGIG. The CDR3 sequence holds 15 residues, the cysteine and phenylalanine included. The only DNA kept is the CDR3, 45 bases in frame from the first base.